The sequence of this T cell receptor beta chain was determined in a study of human T cells and chemical hapten exposure. TCRdb recomputed calls from the RACE reads with MiXCR, one row per CDR3 protein. The sample consists of 55,000 to 85,000 distinct CDR3 sequences, roughly 9.8% of them appearing once. CDR3 length: 13 amino acids. V trimming: 5 bases; J trimming: 9 bases; junction bases outside the gene matches: 5. Germline CDR1 and CDR2: SEHNR and FQNEAQ (reference sequence). As for time point: patch test 1, 2 weeks after DPC sensitization. As for treatment: therapeutic diphenylcyclopropenone sensitization with weekly scalp DPC.

This receptor was identified in a woman aged 40 to 50 with alopecia areata. Some clones in this sample may be carry-over from other donors' samples. The chain links TRBV7-9 to TRBJ2-2; 8 bases map to TRBD2. The sample here was whole blood, taken in connection with sensitization to the hapten diphenylcyclopropenone (DPC). The CDR3 nucleotides are TGTGCCAGCAGCCCGACTAGCGAAAGGGAGCTGTTTTTT. Translated, it gives CASSPTSERELFF.